Below are 5 T cell receptor beta chains sequenced from a single sample in a study of tumor-infiltrating lymphocytes in primary liver carcinoma. DNA and RNA were both co-extracted from approximately 20-30 mg of bulk tissue that had not been sorted. Total RNA (roughly 0.45 ug) served as template for TCR beta cDNA synthesis primed by a constant-region primer. Each TCR beta library was derived from three nested multiplex PCR rounds that employed slightly modified ARM-PCR. The first two PCR rounds, nine to ten cycles each, used TRBV1-TRBV30 forward primers and a C-beta reverse primer. TCRdb re-derived calls from the multiplex PCR reads in MiXCR, one entry per CDR3 protein. Found here are about 99,000 distinct CDR3 sequences, roughly 69% of them singletons; the top ten hold over 7.5%. Specimen: liver tumor tissue from sampling region 5. The subset denotes: tumor region T5, tumor centre. The receptors were gathered from a woman aged 55-69 years with primary liver carcinoma and hepatitis B virus infection.

The count of this clonotype is one. A junction end diverges from the germline sequence, so it may reflect a read error. This chain joins TRBV13 and TRBJ2-7; the match to TRBD2 covers 10 bases. CDR1 is PRHDT, CDR2 FYEKMQ, per germline (reference sequence). This CDR3 region has 16 residues. Here the CDR3 DNA reads TGTGCCAGCAGCTTCCCCTGGAGCGGGAGGGCCAGCGAGCAGTATTTC. Encoded protein: CASSFPWSGRASEQYF.

This clonotype showed up just a few times. This chain connects TRBV20-1 to TRBJ2-3; D ambiguous. V shed 2 bases and J shed 6 bases, with 6 bases lying between them. CDR1 and CDR2 (germline): DFQATT, SNEGSKA (reference sequence). CDR3 length: 11 residues. The CDR3 here is CSARLSDTQYF. CDR3 nucleotides: TGCAGTGCTAGACTTTCCGATACGCAGTATTTT.

This clonotype was seen a single time. Given the absence of the conserved phenylalanine or tryptophan at the CDR3 end, a read error is likely. The chain couples TRBV11-1 to TRBJ2-2, with D possibly TRBD1 on 6 matching bases. This CDR3 has 17 residues. Germline V CDR1 and CDR2: SGHAT, FQDESV (reference sequence). The CDR3 sequence is CTSRGRTGSANTWELFS. In nucleotides, the CDR3 is TGTACCAGCAGGGGAAGAACGGGATCCGCGAACACCTGGGAGCTGTTTTCT.

In this sample, this clonotype turned up many times. J is TRBJ1-5 and V is TRBV29-1; the D is unclear. The CDR3 contains 13 residues. CDR1 SQVTM and CDR2 ANQGSEA come from the germline V gene. Trimming took off 7 bases at V and 4 bases at J, with 14 bases between the two ends. Here the CDR3 reads CSAQVTSNQPQHF. CDR3 sequence (DNA): TGCAGCGCGCAGGTTACTTCTAATCAGCCCCAGCATTTT.

A word on this clonotype: A clone one base away is much larger, so this may be a read error. V usage is TRBV28 and J usage is TRBJ2-1; 7 nucleotides line up with TRBD1. Looked up from germline, CDR1 is MDHEN and CDR2 is SYDVKM. V lost 6 bases and J lost 8; bases outside the gene matches: 10. There are 14 residues in the CDR3. The CDR3 region is CASSSTEGGDEQFF. In DNA, the CDR3 is TGTGCCAGCAGCTCGACCGAAGGGGGCGATGAGCAGTTCTTC.